This TCR beta chain comes out of a study of CD8 T cells in Susac syndrome. Study-wide findings and caveats: It was acknowledged by the study that relatively few individuals were included in its TCR sequencing and HLA analysis.

It was healthy donors who served as the controls, matched for age and sex. It was negative isolation that provided the CD8+ and CD4+ T cells, whereas TEMRA cells were enriched by FACS. V lost 0 bases and J 6 bases, leaving 12 bases between the germline ends. CDR3 length: 14 residues. CDR1 and CDR2 (germline): SGHRS, YFSETQ. The RNA input was about 0.45 to 1 ug, and it was reverse transcribed with random hexamers. TCRdb re-analysed the immunoSEQ multiplex PCR reads in MiXCR, keeping a single row per CDR3 protein. This repertoire shows over 95,000 distinct CDR3 sequences, around 90% found once; its top ten account for about 0.14%. Concerning this clonotype: As yet, its antigen is unknown.

The chain has TRBV5-1 and TRBJ1-1; D unclear. This TCR was sampled from a human donor in good health. Sample: CD4+ T cells from PBMCs. As DNA, the CDR3 is TGCGCCAGCAGCTTGGTGGCCGACTCCGCTGAAGCTTTCTTT. Translation gives CASSLVADSAEAFF.